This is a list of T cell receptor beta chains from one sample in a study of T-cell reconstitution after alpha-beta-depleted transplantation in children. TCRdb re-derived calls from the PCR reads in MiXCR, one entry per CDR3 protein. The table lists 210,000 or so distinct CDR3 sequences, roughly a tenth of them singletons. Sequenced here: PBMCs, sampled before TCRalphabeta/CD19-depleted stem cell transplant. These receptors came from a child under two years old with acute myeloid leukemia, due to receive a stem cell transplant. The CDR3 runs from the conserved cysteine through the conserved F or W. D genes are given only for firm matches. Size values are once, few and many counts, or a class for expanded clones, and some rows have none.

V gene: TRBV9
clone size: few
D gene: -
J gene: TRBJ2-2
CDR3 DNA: TGTGCCAGCAGCCCTCACCTCTTGGGGCTGAACACCGGGGAGCTGTTTTTT
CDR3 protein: CASSPHLLGLNTGELFF

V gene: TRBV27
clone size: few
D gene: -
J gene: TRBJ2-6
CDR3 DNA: TGTGCCAGCAGTTTAGGGTCTATTACTGGGGCCAACGTCCTGACTTTC
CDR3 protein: CASSLGSITGANVLTF

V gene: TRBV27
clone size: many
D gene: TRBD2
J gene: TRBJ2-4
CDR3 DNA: TGTGCCAGCAGTCCGCTAGGACTAGCGGGAGTTTTAGCCAAAAACATTCAGTACTTC
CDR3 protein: CASSPLGLAGVLAKNIQYF

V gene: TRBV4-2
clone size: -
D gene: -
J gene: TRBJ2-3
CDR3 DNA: TGTGCCAGCAACCAAGTCCCAACAGACACGCAGTATTTT
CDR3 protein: CASNQVPTDTQYF

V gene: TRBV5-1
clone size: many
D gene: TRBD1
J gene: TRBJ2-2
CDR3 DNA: TGCGCCAGCAGCTGGACAGGGGGCACCGGGGAGCTGTTTTTT
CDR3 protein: CASSWTGGTGELFF

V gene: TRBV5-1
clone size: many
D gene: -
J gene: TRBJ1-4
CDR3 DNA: TGCGCCAGCAGCTTGGAAGGGGGGAGAGAAAAACTGTTTTTT
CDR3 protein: CASSLEGGREKLFF

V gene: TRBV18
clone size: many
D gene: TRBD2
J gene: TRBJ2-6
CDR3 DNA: TGTGCCAGCTCACGTGGACTAGCTCAAAACTATGGGGCCAACGTCCTGACTTTC
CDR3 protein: CASSRGLAQNYGANVLTF

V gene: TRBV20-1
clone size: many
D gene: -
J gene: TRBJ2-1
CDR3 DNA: TGCAGTGTTGAGAGGGGCGATGAGCAGTTCTTC
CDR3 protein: CSVERGDEQFF

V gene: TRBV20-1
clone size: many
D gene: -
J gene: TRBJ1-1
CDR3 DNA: TGCAGTGCTAGAGGGGGCTTGAACACTGAAGCTTTCTTT
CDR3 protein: CSARGGLNTEAFF

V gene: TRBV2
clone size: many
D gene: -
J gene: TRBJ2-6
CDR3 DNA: TGTGCCAGCTCCCCCATACCCTTTTCTGGGGCCAACGTCCTGACTTTC
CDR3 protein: CASSPIPFSGANVLTF

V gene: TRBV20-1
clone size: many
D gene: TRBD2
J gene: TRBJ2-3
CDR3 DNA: TGCAGTGCTAGTCCCTTGACTAGCGGGGGGCTGGGGGATACGCAGTATTTT
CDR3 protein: CSASPLTSGGLGDTQYF

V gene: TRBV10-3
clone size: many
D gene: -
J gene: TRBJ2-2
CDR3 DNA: TGTGCCATCAGTGATTACACGGGAGTAGTCGGGGAGCTGTTTTTT
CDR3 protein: CAISDYTGVVGELFF

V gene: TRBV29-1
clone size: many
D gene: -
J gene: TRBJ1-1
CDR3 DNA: TGCAGCGTGCAGGGAATGAACACTGAAGCTTTCTTT
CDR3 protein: CSVQGMNTEAFF

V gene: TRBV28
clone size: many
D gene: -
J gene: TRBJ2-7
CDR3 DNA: TGTGCCAGCAGTTTAACCAGAAGACCGGGGTTCACATTC
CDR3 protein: CASSLTRRPGFTF

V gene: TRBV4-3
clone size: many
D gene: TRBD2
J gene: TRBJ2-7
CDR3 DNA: TGCGCCAGCAGCCAAGAGGCGACTAGCGGGTACTCCTACGAGCAGTACTTC
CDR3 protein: CASSQEATSGYSYEQYF

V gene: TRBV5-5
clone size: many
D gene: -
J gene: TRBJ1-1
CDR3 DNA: TGTGCCAGCAGCCTACAAGGAGAAACTGAAGCTTTCTTT
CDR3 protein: CASSLQGETEAFF

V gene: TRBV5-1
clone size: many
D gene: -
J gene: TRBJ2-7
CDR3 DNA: TGCGCCAGCAGCTTGTCAGCCACGGTCGGCGAGCAGTACTTC
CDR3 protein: CASSLSATVGEQYF